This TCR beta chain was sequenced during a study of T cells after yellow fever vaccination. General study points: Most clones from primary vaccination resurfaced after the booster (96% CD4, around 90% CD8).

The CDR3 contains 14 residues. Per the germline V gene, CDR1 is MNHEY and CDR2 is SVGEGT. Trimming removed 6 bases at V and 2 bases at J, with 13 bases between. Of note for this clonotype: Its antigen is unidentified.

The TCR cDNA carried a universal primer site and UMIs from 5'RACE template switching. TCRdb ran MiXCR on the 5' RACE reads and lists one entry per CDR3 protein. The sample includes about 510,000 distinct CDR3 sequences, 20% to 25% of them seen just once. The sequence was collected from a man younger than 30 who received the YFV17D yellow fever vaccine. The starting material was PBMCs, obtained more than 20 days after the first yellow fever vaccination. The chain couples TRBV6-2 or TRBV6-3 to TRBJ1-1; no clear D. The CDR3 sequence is CASSPYLPNTEAFF. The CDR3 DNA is TGTGCCAGCAGCCCTTATCTACCAAACACTGAAGCTTTCTTT.